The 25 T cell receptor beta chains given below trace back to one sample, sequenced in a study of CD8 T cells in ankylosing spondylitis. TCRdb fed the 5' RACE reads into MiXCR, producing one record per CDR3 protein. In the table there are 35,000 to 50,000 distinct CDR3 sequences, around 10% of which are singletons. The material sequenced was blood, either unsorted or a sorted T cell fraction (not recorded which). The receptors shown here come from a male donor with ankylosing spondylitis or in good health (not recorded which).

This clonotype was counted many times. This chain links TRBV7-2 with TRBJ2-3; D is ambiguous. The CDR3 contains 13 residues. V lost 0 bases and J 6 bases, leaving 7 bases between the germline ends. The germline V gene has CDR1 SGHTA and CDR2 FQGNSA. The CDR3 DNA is TGTGCCAGCAGCTTAGCGTCGAAGGATACGCAGTATTTT. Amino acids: CASSLASKDTQYF.

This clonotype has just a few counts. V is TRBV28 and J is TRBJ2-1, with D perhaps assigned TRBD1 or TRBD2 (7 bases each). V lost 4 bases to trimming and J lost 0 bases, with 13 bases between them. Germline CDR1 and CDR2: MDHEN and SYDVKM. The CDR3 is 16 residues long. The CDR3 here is CASSSGGGNSYNEQFF. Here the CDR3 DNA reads TGTGCCAGCAGTTCAGGGGGGGGGAACTCCTACAATGAGCAGTTCTTC.

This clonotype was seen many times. As DNA, the CDR3 is TGTGCCAGCAGTCCAGGCCCTCCTGAAGCTTTCTTT. This translates into CASSPGPPEAFF. The rearrangement uses TRBV12-3 or TRBV12-4 and TRBJ1-1; D unclear. Trimming pared 5 bases from V and 6 bases from J, leaving 10 bases between. The CDR3 is made up of 12 amino acids.

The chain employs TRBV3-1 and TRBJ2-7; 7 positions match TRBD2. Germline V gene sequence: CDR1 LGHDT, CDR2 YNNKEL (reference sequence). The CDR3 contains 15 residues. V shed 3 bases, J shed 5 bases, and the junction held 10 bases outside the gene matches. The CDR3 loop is CASSQGSGGGNEQYF. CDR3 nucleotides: TGTGCCAGCAGCCAGGGTTCGGGGGGAGGTAACGAGCAGTACTTC.

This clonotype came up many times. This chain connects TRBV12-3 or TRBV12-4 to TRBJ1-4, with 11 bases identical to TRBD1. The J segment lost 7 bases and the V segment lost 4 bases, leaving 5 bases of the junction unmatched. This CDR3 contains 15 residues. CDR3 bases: TGTGCCAGCAGTTCCGGACAGGGGGCGGGTGAAAAACTGTTTTTT. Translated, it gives CASSSGQGAGEKLFF.

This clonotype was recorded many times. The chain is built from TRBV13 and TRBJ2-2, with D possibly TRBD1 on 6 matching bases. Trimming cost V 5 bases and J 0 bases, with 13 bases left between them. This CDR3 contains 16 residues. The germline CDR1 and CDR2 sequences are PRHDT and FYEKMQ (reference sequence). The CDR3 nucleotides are TGTGCCAGCAGCGAAAGACAGGTCGCGAACACCGGGGAGCTGTTTTTT. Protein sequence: CASSERQVANTGELFF.

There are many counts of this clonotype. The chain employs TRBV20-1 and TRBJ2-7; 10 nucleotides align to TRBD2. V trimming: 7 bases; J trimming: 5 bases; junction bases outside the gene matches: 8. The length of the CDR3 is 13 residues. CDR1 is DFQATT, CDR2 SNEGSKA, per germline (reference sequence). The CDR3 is CSGASGSSHEQYF. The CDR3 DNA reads TGCAGTGGAGCTAGCGGGAGTTCCCACGAGCAGTACTTC.

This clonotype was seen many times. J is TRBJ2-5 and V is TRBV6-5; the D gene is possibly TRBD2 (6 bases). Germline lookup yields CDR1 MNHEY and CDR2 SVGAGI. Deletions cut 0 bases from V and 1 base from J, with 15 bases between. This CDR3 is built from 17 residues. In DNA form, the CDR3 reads TGTGCCAGCAGTTACTCCCTTGGGCTAGCGACCCAAGAGACCCAGTACTTC. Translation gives CASSYSLGLATQETQYF.

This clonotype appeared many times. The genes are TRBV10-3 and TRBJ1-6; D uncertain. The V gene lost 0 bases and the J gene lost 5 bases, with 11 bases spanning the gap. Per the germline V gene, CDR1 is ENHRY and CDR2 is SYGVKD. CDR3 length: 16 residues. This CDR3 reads CAISESNRPNNSPLHF. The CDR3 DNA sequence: TGTGCCATCAGTGAGTCGAACCGTCCGAATAATTCACCCCTCCACTTT.

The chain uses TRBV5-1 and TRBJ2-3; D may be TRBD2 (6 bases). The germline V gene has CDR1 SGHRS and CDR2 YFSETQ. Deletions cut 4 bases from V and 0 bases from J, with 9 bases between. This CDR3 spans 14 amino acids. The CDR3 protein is CASSSSGSTDTQYF. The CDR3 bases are TGCGCCAGCAGCAGCAGCGGGAGCACAGATACGCAGTATTTT. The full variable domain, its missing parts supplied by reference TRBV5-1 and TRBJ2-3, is KAGVTQTPRYLIKTRGQQVTLSCSPISGHRSVSWYQQTPGQGLQFLFEYFSETQRNKGNFPGRFSGRQFSNSRSEMNVSTLELGDSALYLCASSSSGSTDTQYFGPGTRLTVL.

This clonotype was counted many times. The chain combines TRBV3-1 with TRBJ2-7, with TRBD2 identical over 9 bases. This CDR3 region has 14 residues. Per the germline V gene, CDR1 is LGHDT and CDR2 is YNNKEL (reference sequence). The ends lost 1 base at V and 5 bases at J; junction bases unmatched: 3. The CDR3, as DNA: TGTGCCAGCAGCCAAGGCGGGAGGGCTAACGAGCAGTACTTC. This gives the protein CASSQGGRANEQYF.

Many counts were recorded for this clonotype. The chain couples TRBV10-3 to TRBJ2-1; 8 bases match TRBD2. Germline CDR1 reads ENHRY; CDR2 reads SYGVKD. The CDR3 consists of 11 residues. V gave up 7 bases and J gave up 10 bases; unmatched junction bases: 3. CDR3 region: CAIISSGEQFF. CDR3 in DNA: TGTGCCATCATTTCTAGCGGGGAGCAGTTCTTC.

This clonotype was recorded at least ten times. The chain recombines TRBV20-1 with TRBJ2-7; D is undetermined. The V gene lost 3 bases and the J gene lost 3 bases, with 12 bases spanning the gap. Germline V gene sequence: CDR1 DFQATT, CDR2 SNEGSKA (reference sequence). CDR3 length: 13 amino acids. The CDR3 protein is CSARAPDGYEQYF. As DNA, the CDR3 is TGCAGTGCTAGGGCCCCGGACGGCTACGAGCAGTACTTC.

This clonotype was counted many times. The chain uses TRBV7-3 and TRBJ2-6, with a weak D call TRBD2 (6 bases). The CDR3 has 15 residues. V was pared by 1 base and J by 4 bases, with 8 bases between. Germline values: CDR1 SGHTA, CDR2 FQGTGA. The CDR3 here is CASSLSSGGANVLTF. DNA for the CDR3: TGTGCCAGCAGCTTAAGTAGCGGCGGGGCCAACGTCCTGACTTTC.

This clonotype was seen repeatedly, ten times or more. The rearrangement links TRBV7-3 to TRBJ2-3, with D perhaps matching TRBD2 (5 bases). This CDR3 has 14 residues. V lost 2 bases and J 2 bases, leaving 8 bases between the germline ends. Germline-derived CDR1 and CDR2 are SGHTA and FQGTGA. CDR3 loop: CASSLVANTDTQYF. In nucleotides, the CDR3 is TGTGCCAGCAGCTTAGTAGCGAACACAGATACGCAGTATTTT.

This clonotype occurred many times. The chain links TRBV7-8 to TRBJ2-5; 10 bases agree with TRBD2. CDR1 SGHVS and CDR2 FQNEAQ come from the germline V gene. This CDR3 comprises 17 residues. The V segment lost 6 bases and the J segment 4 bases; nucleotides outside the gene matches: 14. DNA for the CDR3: TGTGCCAGCAGTAGGACTAGCGGCTACCTTGGGGGAGAGACCCAGTACTTC. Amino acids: CASSRTSGYLGGETQYF.

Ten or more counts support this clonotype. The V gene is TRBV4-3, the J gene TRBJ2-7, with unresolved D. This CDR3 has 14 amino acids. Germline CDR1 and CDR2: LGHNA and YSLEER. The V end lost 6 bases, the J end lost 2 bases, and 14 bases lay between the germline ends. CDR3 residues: CASSTGRATYEQYF. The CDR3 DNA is TGCGCCAGCAGTACCGGGCGAGCTACCTACGAGCAGTACTTC.

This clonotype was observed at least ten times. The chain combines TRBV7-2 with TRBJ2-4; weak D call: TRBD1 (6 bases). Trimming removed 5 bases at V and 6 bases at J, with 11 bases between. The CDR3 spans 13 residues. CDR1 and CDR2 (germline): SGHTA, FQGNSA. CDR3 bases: TGTGCCAGCAGCCCGGTGACAGGAAACATTCAGTACTTC. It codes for CASSPVTGNIQYF.

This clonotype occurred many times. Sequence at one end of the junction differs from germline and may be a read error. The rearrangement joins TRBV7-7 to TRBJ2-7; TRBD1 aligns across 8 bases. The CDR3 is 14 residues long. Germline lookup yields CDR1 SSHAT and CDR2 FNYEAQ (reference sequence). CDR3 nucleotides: TGTGCTAGCAGCCAGGACAGGGACTCCTACGAGCAGTACTTC. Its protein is CASSQDRDSYEQYF.

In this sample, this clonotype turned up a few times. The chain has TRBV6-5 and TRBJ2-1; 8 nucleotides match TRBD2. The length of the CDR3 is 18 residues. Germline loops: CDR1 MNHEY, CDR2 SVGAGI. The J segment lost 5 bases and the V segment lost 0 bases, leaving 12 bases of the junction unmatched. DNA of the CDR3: TGTGCCAGCAGTTACTCGATTTCAGTTAGCGGGGCACACAATGAGCAGTTCTTC. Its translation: CASSYSISVSGAHNEQFF.

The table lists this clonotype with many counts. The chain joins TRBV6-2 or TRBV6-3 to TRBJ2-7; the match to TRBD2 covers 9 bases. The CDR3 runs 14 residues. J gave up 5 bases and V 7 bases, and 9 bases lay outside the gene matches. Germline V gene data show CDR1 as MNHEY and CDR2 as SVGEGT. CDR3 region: CASKVAGEADEQYF. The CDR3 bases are TGTGCCAGCAAAGTAGCGGGAGAGGCTGACGAGCAGTACTTC.

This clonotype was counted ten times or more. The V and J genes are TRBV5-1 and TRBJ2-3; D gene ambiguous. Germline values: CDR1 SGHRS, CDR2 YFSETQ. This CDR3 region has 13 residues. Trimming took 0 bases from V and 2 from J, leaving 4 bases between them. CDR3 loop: CASSLEITDTQYF. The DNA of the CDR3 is TGCGCCAGCAGCTTGGAGATCACAGATACGCAGTATTTT.

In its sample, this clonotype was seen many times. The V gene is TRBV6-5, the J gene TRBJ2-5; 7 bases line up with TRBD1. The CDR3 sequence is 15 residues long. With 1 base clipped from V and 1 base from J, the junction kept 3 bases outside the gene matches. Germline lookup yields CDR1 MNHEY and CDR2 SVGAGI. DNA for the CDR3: TGTGCCAGCAGTTACTGGGGGACAGCCCAAGAGACCCAGTACTTC. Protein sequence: CASSYWGTAQETQYF.

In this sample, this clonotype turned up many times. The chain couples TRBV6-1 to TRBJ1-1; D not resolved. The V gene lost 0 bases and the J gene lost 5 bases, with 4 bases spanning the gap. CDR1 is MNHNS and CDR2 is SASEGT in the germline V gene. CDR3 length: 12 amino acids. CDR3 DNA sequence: TGTGCCAGCAGTGAAGCGAGGACTGAAGCTTTCTTT. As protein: CASSEARTEAFF.

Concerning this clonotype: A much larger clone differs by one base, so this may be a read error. The CDR3 bases are TGTGCCAGCAGAACTACAGGGTCTCTCGCCAATGAGCAGTTCTTC. Translation: CASRTTGSLANEQFF. The chain is built from TRBV28 and TRBJ2-1, with D maybe TRBD1 (6 bases). Germline V lookup: CDR1 MDHEN, CDR2 SYDVKM. V lost 6 bases to trimming and J lost 6 bases, with 18 bases between them. The CDR3 is 15 residues long.